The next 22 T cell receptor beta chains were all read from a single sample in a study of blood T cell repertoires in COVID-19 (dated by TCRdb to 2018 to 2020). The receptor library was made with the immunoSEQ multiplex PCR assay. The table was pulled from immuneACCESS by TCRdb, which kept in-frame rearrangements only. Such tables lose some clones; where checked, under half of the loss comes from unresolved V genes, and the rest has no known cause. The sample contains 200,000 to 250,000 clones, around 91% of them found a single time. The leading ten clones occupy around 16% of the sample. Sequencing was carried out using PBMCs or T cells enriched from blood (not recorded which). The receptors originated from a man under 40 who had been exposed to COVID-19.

CDR3 residues: CASSYSAGNYGYTF. The CDR3 DNA reads as TGCGCCAGCAGCTATTCCGCGGGGAACTATGGCTACACCTTC. The chain employs TRBV5-1 and TRBJ1-2; D gene unclear. V was shortened by 3 bases and J by 2 bases, with 11 bases between the two germline ends. Germline V gives CDR1 SGHRS, CDR2 YFSETQ. The CDR3 sequence is 14 residues long. The whole variable domain, filled in from reference TRBV5-1 and TRBJ1-2, reads KAGVTQTPRYLIKTRGQQVTLSCSPISGHRSVSWYQQTPGQGLQFLFEYFSETQRNKGNFPGRFSGRQFSNSRSEMNVSTLELGDSALYLCASSYSAGNYGYTFGSGTRLTVV.

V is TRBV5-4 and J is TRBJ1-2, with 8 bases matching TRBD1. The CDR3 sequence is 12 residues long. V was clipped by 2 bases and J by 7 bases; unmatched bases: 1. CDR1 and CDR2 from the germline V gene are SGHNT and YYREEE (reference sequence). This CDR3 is CASSFGQGGYTF. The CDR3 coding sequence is TGTGCCAGCAGCTTTGGACAGGGTGGCTACACCTTC.

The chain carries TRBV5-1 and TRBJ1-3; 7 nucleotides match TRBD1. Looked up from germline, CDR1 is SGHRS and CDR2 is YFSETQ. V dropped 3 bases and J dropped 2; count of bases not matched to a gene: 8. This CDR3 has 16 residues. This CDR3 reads CASSSYPTGAGNTIYF. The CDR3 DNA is TGCGCCAGCAGCTCCTATCCTACAGGGGCTGGAAACACCATATATTTT.

CDR3 in DNA: TGTGCCAGCAGCCAAGAGCCAGACAGGGAGCACACTGAAGCTTTCTTT. This translates into CASSQEPDREHTEAFF. The rearrangement links TRBV3-1 (or the pseudogene TRBV3-2) to TRBJ1-1; 7 bases map to TRBD1. From germline, CDR1 is LGHDT and CDR2 YNNKEL (reference sequence). Unmatched junction bases numbered 7, after V lost 0 bases and J lost 3 bases. This CDR3 contains 16 residues.

The CDR3 sequence: CASSLAPTGSGNTIYF. CDR3 DNA: TGCGCCAGCAGCTTGGCCCCGACAGGCTCTGGAAACACCATATATTTT. The chain uses TRBV5-1 and TRBJ1-3; a possible D gene is TRBD1 (6 bases). Trimming shortened V by 0 bases and J by 0 bases, and 10 bases separated the two germline ends. In germline, CDR1 is SGHRS, CDR2 YFSETQ. The CDR3 has 16 residues.

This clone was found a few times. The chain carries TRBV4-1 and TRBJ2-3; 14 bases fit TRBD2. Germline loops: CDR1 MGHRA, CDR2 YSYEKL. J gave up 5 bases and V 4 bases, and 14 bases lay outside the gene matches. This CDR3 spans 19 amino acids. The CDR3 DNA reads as TGCGCCAGCAGCCCCCAACCCACGACTAGCGGGGGGGCAATAGATACGCAGTATTTT. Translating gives CASSPQPTTSGGAIDTQYF.

In nucleotides, the CDR3 is TGTGCCAGCACTAATATGCAGGGGGAAGAGACCCAGTACTTC. As protein: CASTNMQGEETQYF. The chain is built from TRBV4-2 and TRBJ2-5, with 7 bases aligning to TRBD1. Losses at the gene ends were 7 bases for V and 3 bases for J; bases not matched to a gene: 8. Looked up from germline, CDR1 is LGHNA and CDR2 is YNFKEQ. CDR3 length equals 14 residues.

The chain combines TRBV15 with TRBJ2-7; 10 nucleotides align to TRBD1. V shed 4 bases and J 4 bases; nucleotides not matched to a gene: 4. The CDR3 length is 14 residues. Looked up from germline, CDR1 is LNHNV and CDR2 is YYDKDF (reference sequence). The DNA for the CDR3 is TGTGCCACCAGCAACCGGGACAGGGGTTACGAGCAGTACTTC. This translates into CATSNRDRGYEQYF. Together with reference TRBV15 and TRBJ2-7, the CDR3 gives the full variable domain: DAMVIQNPRYQVTQFGKPVTLSCSQTLNHNVMYWYQQKSSQAPKLLFHYYDKDFNNEADTPDNFQSRRPNTSFCFLDIRSPGLGDTAMYLCATSNRDRGYEQYFGPGTRLTVT.

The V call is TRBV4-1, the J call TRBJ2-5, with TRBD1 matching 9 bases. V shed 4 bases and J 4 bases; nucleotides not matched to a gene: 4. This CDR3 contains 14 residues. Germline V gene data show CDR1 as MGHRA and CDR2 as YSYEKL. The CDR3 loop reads CASSPTGGRETQYF. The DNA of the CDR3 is TGCGCCAGCAGCCCCACAGGGGGCCGAGAGACCCAGTACTTC.

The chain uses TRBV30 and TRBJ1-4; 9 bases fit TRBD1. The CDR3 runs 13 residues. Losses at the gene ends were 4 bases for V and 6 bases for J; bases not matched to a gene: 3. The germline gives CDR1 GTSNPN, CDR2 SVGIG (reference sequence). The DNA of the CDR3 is TGTGCCTGGACCGACAGGGGGTATGAAAAACTGTTTTTT. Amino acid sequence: CAWTDRGYEKLFF.

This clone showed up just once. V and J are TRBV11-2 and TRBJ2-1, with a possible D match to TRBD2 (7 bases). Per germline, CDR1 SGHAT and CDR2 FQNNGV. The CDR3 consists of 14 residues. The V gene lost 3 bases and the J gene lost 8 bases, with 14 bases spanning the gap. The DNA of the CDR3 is TGTGCCAGCAGCTTCTCTGGGGGGGCCGATGAGCAGTTCTTC. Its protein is CASSFSGGADEQFF.

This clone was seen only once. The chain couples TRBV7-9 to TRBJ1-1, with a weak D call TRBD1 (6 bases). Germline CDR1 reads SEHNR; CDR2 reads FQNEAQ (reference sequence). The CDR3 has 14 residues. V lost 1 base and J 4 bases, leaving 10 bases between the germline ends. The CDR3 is CASSLDGRGTEAFF. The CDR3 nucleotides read TGTGCCAGCAGCTTAGATGGCAGGGGCACTGAAGCTTTCTTT.

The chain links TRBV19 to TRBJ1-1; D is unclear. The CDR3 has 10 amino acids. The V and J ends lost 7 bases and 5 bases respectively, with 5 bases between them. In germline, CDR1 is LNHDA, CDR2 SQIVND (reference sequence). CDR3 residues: CASKYTEAFF. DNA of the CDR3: TGTGCCAGTAAATATACTGAAGCTTTCTTT.

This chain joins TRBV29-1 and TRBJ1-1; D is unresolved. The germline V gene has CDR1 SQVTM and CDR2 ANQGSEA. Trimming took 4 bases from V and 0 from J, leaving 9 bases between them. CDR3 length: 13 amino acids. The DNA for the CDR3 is TGCAGCGTTGTTCGCGGCATGAACACTGAAGCTTTCTTT. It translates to CSVVRGMNTEAFF.

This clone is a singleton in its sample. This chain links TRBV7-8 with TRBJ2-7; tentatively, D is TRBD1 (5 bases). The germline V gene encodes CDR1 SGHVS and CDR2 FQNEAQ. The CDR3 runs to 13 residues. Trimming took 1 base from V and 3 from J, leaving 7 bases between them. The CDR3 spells CASSLGQNYEQYF. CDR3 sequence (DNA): TGTGCCAGCAGCTTAGGACAGAACTACGAGCAGTACTTC.

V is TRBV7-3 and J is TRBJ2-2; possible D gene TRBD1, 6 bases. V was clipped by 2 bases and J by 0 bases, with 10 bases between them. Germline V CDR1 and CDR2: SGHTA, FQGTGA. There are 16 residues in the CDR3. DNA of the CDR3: TGTGCCAGCAGCTTAGATGGGGGCACGAACACCGGGGAGCTGTTTTTT. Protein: CASSLDGGTNTGELFF.

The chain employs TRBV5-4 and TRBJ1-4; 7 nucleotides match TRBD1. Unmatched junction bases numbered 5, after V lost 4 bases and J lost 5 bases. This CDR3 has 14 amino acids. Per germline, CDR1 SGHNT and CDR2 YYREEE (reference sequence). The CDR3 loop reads CASSRDRRNEKLFF. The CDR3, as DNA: TGTGCCAGCAGCCGGGACAGACGGAATGAAAAACTGTTTTTT. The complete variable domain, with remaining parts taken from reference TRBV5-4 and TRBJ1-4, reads ETGVTQSPTHLIKTRGQQVTLRCSSQSGHNTVSWYQQALGQGPQFIFQYYREEENGRGNFPPRFSGLQFPNYSSELNVNALELDDSALYLCASSRDRRNEKLFFGSGTQLSVL.

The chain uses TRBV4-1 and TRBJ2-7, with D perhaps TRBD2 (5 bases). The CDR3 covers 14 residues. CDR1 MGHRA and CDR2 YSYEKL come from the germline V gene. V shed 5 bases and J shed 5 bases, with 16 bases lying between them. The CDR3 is CASSDYIRVHEQYF. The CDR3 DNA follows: TGCGCCAGCAGCGACTACATTCGGGTCCACGAGCAGTACTTC.

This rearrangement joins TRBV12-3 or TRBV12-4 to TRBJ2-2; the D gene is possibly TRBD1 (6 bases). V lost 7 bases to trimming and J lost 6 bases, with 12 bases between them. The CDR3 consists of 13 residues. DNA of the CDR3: TGTGCCAGCACCCCACAGGGCCCCGGGGAGCTGTTTTTT. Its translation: CASTPQGPGELFF.

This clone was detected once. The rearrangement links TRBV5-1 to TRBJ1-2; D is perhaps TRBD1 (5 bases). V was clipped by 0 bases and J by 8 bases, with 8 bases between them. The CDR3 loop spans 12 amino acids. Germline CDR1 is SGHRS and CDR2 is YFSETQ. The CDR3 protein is CASSLGGAGYTF. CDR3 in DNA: TGCGCCAGCAGCTTGGGCGGGGCCGGCTACACCTTC.

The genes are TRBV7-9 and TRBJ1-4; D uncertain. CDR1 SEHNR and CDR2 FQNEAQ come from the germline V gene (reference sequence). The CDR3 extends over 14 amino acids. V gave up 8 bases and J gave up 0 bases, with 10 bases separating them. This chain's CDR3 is CASSGRSTNEKLFF. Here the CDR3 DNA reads TGTGCCAGCTCCGGGAGGTCAACTAATGAAAAACTGTTTTTT. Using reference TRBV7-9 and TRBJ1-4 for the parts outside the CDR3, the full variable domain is DTGVSQNPRHKITKRGQNVTFRCDPISEHNRLYWYRQTLGQGPEFLTYFQNEAQLEKSRLLSDRFSAERPKGSFSTLEIQRTEQGDSAMYLCASSGRSTNEKLFFGSGTQLSVL.

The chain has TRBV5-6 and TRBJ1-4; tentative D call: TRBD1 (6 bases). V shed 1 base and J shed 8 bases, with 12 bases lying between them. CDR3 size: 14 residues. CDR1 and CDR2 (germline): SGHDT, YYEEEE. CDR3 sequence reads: CASSLPGVGEKLFF. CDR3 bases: TGTGCCAGCAGCTTGCCAGGGGTGGGGGAAAAACTGTTTTTT.